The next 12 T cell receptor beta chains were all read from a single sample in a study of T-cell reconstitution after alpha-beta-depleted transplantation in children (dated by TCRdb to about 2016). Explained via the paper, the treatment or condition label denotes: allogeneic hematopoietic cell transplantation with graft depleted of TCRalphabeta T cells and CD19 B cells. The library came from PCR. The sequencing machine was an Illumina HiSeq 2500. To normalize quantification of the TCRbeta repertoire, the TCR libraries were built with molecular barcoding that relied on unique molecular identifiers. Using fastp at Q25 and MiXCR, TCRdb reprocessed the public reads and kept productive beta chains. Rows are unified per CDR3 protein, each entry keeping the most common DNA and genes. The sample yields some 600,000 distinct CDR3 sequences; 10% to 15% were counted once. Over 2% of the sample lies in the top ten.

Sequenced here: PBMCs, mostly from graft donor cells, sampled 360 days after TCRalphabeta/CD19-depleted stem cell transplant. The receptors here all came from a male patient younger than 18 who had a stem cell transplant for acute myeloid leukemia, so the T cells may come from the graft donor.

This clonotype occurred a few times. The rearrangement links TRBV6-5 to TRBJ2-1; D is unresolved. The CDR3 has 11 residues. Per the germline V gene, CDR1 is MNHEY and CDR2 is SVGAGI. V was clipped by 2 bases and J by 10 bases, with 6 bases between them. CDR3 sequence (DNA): TGTGCCAGCAGTTACGGGTTCGAGCAGTTCTTC. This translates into CASSYGFEQFF.

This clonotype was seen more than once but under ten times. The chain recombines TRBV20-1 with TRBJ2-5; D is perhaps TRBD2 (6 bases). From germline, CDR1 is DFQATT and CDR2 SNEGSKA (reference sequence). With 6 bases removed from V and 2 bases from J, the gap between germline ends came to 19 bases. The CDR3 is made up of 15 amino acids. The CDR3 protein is CSAHLSKRAQETQYF. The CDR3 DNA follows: TGCAGTGCCCACCTATCTAAGCGGGCACAAGAGACCCAGTACTTC.

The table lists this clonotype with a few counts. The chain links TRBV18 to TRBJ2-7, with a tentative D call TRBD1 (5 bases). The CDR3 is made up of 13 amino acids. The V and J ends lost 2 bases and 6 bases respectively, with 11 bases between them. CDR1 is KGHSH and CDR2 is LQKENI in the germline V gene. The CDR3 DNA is TGTGCCAGCTCACCAAGACAGAACACCGAGCAGTACTTC. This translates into CASSPRQNTEQYF.

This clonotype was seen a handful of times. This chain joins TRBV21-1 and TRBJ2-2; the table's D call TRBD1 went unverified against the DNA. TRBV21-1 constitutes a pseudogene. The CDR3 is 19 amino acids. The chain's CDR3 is CASSKVLTPTGFGTGELFF. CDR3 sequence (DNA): TGTGCCAGCAGCAAAGTGCTAACACCGACAGGGTTTGGCACCGGGGAGCTGTTTTTT.

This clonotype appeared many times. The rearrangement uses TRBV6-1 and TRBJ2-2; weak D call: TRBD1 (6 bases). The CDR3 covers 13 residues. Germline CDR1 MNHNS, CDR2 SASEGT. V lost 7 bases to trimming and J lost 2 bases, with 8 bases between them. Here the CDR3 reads CASNRENTGELFF. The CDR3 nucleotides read TGTGCCAGCAACAGGGAAAACACCGGGGAGCTGTTTTTT.

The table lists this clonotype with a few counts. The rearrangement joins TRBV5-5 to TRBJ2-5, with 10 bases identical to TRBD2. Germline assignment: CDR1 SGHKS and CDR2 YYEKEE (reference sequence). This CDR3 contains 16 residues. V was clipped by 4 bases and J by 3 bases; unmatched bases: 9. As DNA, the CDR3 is TGTGCCAGCAGCGGTACCTTGGGACTAGCGAAAGAGACCCAGTACTTC. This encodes CASSGTLGLAKETQYF.

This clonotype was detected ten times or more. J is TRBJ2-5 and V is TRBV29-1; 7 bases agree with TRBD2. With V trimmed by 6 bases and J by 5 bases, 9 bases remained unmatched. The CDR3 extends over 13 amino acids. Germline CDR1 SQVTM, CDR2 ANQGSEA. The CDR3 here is CSVSEGGLETQYF. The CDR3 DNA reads TGCAGCGTCTCCGAGGGAGGGTTGGAGACCCAGTACTTC.

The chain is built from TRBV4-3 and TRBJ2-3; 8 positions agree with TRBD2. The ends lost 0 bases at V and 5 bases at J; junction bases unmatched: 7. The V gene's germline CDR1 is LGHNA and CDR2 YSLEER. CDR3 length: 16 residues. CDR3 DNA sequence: TGCGCCAGCAGCCAAGATTCGGGAGGGCCCTTAGATACGCAGTATTTT. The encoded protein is CASSQDSGGPLDTQYF.

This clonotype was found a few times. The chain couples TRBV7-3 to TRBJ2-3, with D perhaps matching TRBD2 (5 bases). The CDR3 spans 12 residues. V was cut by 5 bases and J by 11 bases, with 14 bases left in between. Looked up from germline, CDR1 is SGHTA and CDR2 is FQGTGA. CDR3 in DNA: TGTGCCAGCAGCCTACGACCCGAGGGGCAGTATTTT. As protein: CASSLRPEGQYF.

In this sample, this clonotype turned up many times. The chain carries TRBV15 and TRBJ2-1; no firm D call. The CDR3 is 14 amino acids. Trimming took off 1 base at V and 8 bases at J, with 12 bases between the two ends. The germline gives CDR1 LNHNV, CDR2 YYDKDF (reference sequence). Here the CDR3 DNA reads TGTGCCACCAGCAGAGCTATCTTGCATGATGAGCAGTTCTTC. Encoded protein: CATSRAILHDEQFF. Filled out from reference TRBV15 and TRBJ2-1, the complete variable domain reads DAMVIQNPRYQVTQFGKPVTLSCSQTLNHNVMYWYQQKSSQAPKLLFHYYDKDFNNEADTPDNFQSRRPNTSFCFLDIRSPGLGDTAMYLCATSRAILHDEQFFGPGTRLTVL.

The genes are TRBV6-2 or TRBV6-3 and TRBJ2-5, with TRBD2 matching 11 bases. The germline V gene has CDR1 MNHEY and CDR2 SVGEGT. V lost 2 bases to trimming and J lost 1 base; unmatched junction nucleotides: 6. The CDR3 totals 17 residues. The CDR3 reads CASSYTASGRFQETQYF. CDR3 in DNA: TGTGCCAGCAGTTACACCGCTAGCGGGAGGTTCCAAGAGACCCAGTACTTC.

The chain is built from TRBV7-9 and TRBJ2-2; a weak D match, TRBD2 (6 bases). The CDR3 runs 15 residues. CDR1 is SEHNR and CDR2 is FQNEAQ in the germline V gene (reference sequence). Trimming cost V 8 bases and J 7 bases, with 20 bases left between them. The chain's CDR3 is CASPYGGVEVGELFF. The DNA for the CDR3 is TGTGCCAGCCCCTACGGGGGAGTAGAAGTCGGGGAGCTGTTTTTT.